The clone carrying this T cell receptor (beta chain) was recorded a few times. What it recognizes is unknown. PCR used 60 Vbeta primers and 13 Jbeta primers. Repertoires were generated with immunoSEQ multiplex PCR, while TCRdb's copy carries only in-frame clones and drops some. The data show roughly 150,000 clones, 65% to 80% seen once. This CDR3 has 16 residues. Trimming left V 0 bases short and J 1 base short, with 9 bases between. The germline CDR1 and CDR2 sequences are KGHSH and LQKENI. The sample comes from a study of cytomegalovirus exposure and HLA in healthy donors. Broader study findings: The authors assumed roughly uniform sequencing depth across donors for presence/absence analyses. Data from an earlier analysis indicated that most TCR beta V segments were productive either about 90% or about 30% of the time. Later work showed greater clonal expansion in HLA-associated TCR beta chains than in equally common others. Fewer N-insertions than the roughly 600-donor mean were reportedly shown by an Asian-associated ancestry cluster in a later analysis.

The chain joins TRBV18 to TRBJ2-2, with D tentatively TRBD2 (5 bases). This TCR was sampled from a young man in good health and CMV-seropositive. The sequencing sample was made of PBMCs. CDR3 amino acids: CASSPPPAENTGELFF. CDR3 nucleotides: TGTGCCAGCTCACCACCTCCAGCGGAGAACACCGGGGAGCTGTTTTTT.